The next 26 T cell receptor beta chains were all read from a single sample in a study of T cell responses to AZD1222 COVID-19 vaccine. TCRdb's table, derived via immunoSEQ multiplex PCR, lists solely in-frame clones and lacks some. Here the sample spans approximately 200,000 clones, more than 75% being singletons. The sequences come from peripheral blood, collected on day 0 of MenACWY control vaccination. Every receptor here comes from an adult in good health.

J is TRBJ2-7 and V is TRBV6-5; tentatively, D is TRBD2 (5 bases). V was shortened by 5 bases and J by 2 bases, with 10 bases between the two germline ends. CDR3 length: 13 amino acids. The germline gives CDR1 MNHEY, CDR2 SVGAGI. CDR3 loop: CASSPGLTYEQYF. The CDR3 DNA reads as TGTGCCAGCAGTCCTGGACTCACCTACGAGCAGTACTTC.

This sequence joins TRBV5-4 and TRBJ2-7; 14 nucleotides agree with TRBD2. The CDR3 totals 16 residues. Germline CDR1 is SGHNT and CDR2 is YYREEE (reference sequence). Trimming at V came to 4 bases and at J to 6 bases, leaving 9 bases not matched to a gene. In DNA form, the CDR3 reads TGTGCCAGCAGCCCTCAGGGGACTAGCGGGGGCGGCGAGCAGTACTTC. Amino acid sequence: CASSPQGTSGGGEQYF.

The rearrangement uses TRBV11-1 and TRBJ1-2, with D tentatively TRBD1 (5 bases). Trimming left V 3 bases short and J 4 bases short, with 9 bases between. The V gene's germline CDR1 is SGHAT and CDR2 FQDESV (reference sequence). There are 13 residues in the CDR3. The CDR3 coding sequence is TGTGCCAGCAGCTTCCAGGGTGGCTATGGCTACACCTTC. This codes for CASSFQGGYGYTF.

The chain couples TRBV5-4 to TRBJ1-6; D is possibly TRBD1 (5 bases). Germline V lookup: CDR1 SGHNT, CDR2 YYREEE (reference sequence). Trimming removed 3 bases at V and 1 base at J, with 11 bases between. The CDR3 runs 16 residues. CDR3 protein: CASSSGAGSYNSPLHF. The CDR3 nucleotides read TGTGCCAGCAGCTCTGGGGCTGGATCCTATAATTCACCCCTCCACTTT. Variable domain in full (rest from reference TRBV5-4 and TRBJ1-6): ETGVTQSPTHLIKTRGQQVTLRCSSQSGHNTVSWYQQALGQGPQFIFQYYREEENGRGNFPPRFSGLQFPNYSSELNVNALELDDSALYLCASSSGAGSYNSPLHFGNGTRLTVT.

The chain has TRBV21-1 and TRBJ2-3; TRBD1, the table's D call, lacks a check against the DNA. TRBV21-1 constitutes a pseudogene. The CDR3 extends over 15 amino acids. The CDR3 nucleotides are TGTGCCAGCAGCAAAGGACAGCCTTACACAGATACGCAGTATTTT. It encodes CASSKGQPYTDTQYF.

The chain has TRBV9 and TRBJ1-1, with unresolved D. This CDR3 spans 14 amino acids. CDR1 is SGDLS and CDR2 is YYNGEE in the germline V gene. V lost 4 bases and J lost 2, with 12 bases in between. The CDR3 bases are TGTGCCAGCAGCCTCCAGGCTTTTAACACTGAAGCTTTCTTT. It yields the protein CASSLQAFNTEAFF.

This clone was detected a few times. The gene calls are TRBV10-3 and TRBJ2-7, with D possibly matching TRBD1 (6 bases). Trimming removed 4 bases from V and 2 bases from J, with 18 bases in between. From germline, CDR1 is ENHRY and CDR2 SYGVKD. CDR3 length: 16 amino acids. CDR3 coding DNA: TGTGCCATCAGTGGACGTCAGGGGAGTGCACCCTACGAGCAGTACTTC. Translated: CAISGRQGSAPYEQYF.

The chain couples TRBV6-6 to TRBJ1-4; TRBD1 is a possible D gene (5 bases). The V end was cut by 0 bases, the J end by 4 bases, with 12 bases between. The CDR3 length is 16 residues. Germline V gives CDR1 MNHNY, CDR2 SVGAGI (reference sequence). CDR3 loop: CASSYSRQTNNEKLFF. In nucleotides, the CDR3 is TGTGCCAGCAGTTACTCGAGACAGACGAATAATGAAAAACTGTTTTTT.

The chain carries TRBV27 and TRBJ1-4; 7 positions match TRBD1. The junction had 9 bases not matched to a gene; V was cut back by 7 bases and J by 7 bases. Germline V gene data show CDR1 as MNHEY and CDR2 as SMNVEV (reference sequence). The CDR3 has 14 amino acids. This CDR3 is CASTIRGGSEKLFF. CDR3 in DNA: TGTGCCAGCACCATCAGGGGGGGATCTGAAAAACTGTTTTTT.

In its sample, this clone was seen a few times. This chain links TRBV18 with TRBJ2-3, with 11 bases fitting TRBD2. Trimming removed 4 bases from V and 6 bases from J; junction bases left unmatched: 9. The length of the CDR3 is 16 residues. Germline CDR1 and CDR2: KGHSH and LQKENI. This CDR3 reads CASSQTTSGISDTQYF. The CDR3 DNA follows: TGTGCCAGCTCACAGACGACTAGCGGGATATCTGATACGCAGTATTTT. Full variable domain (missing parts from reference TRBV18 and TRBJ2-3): NAGVMQNPRHLVRRRGQEARLRCSPMKGHSHVYWYRQLPEEGLKFMVYLQKENIIDESGMPKERFSAEFPKEGPSILRIQQVVRGDSAAYFCASSQTTSGISDTQYFGPGTRLTVL.

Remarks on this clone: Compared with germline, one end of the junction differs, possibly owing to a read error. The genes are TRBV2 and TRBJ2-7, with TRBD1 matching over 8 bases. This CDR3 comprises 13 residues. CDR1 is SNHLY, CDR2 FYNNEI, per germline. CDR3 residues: CASCETGAYEQYF. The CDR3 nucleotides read TGTGCCAGCTGTGAGACAGGGGCTTACGAGCAGTACTTC. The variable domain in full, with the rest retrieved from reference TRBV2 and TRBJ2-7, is EPEVTQTPSHQVTQMGQEVILRCVPISNHLYFYWYRQILGQKVEFLVSFYNNEISEKSEIFDDQFSVERPDGSNFTLKIRSTKLEDSAMYFCASCETGAYEQYFGPGTRLTVT.

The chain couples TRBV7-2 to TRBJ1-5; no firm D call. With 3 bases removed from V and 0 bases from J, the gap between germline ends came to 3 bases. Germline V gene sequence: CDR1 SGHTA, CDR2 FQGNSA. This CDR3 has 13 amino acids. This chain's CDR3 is CASSFYSNQPQHF. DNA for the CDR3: TGTGCCAGCAGCTTCTATAGCAATCAGCCCCAGCATTTT.

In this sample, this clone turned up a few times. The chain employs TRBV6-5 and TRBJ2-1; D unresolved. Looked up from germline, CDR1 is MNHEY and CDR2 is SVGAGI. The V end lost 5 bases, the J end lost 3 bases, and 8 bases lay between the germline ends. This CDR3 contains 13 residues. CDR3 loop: CASSRSNYNEQFF. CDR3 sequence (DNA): TGTGCCAGCAGTCGGAGCAACTACAATGAGCAGTTCTTC.

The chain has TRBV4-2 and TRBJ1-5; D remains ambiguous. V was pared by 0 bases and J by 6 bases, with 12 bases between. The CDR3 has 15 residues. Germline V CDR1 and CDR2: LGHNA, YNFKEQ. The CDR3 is CASSQEFGQSQPQHF. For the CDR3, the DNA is TGTGCCAGCAGCCAAGAGTTCGGGCAGAGTCAGCCCCAGCATTTT.

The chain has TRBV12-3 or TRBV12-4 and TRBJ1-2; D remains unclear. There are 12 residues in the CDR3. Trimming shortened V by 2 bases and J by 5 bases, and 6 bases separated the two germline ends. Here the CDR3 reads CASSLLGYGYTF. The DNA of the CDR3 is TGTGCCAGCAGTTTACTGGGATATGGCTACACCTTC.

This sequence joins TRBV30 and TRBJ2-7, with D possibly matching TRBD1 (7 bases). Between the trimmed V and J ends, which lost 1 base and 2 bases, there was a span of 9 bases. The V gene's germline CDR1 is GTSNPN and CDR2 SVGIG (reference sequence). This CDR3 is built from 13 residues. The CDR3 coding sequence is TGTGCCTGGAGTGGCAGGGGGGCCTACGAGCAGTACTTC. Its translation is CAWSGRGAYEQYF.

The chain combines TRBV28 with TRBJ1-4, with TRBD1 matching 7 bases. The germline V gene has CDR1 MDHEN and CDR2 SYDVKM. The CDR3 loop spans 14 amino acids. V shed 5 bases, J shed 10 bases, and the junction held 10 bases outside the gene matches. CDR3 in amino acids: CASSEVRGVGKLFF. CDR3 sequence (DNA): TGTGCCAGCAGTGAGGTCAGGGGGGTAGGAAAACTGTTTTTT.

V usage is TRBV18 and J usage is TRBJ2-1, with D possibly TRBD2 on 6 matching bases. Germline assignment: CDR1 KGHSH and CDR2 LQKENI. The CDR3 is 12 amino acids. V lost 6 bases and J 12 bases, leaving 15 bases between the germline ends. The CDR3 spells CASSRLADRQFF. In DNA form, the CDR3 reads TGTGCCAGCTCGCGCTTAGCGGACCGGCAGTTCTTC.

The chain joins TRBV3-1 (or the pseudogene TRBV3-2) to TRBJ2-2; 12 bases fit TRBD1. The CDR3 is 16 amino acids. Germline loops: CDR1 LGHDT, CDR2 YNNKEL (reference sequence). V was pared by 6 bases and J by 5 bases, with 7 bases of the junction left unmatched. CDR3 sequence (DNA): TGTGCCAGCAGGCCGGGACAGGGGGCAGGGACCGGGGAGCTGTTTTTT. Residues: CASRPGQGAGTGELFF.

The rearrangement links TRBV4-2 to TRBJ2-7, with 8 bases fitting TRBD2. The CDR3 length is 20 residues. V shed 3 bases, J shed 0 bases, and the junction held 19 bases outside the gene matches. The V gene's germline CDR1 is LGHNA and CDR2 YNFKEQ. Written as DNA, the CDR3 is TGTGCCAGCAGCCAGAGGACGCTGGCTACGGGGGGGCTAAGCTCCTACGAGCAGTACTTC. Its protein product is CASSQRTLATGGLSSYEQYF.

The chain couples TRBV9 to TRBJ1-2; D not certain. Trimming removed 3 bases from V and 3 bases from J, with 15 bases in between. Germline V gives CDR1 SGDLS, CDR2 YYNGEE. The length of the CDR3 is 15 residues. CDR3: CASSGIRGVDYGYTF. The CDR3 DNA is TGTGCCAGCAGCGGAATACGAGGTGTAGACTATGGCTACACCTTC.

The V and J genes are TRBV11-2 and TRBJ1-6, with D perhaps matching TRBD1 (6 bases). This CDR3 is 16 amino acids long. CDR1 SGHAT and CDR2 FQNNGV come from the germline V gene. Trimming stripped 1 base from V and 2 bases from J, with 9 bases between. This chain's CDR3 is CASSLGGAAYNSPLHF. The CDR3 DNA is TGTGCCAGCAGCTTAGGGGGGGCGGCCTATAATTCACCCCTCCACTTT.

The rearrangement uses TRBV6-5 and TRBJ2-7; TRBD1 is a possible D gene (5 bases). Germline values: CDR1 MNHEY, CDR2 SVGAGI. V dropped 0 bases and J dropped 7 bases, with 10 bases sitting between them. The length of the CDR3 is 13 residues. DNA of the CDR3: TGTGCCAGCAGTTACTCGACAGCGCGGGAGCAGTACTTC. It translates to CASSYSTAREQYF.

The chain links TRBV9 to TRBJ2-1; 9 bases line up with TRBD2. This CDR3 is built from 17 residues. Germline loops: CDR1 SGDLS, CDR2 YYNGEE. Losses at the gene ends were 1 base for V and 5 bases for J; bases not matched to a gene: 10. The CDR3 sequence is CASSVRSRAGGDNEQFF. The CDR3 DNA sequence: TGTGCCAGCAGCGTACGCTCCCGGGCGGGAGGGGACAATGAGCAGTTCTTC.

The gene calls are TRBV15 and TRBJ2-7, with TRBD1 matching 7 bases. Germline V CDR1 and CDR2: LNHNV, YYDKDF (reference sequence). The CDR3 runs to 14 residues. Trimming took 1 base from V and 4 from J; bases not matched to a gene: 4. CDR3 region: CATSRGGTAYEQYF. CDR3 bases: TGTGCCACCAGCAGAGGAGGGACAGCTTACGAGCAGTACTTC.

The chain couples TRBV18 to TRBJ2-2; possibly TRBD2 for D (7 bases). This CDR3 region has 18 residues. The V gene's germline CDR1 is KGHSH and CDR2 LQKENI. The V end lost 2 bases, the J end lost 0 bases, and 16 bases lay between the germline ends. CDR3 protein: CASSPIQGGSTNTGELFF. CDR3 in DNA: TGTGCCAGCTCACCAATACAGGGCGGGAGTACGAACACCGGGGAGCTGTTTTTT.